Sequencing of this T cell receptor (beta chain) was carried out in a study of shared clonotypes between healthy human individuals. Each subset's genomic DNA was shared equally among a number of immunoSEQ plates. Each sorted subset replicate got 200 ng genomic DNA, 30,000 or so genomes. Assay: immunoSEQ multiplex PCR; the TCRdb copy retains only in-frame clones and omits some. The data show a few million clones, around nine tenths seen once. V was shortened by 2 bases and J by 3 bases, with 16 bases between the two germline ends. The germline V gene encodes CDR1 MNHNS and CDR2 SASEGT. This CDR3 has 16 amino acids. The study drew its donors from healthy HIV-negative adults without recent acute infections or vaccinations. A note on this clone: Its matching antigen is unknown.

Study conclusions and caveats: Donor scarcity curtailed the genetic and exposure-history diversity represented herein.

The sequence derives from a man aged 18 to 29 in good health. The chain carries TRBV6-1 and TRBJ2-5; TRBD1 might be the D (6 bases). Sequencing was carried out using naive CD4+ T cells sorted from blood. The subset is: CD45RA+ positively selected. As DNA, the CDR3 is TGTGCCAGCAGTGAACCCGGGGTGAGGGGGAAAGAGACCCAGTACTTC. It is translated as CASSEPGVRGKETQYF.